The 27 T cell receptor beta chains below all came from one sample that was sequenced in a study of blood T cell repertoires in COVID-19. TCRdb's table, derived via immunoSEQ multiplex PCR, lists solely in-frame clones and lacks some. The top ten clones hold roughly 6.6% of a sample with about 190,000 clones, around 83% of them seen once. The sequenced sample consisted of peripheral blood. Receptors were obtained from a woman aged 40 to 55 with acute or convalescent COVID-19.

With respect to this clone: At the DNA level, this CDR3 is encoded by other sequences in the same sample as well. The chain couples TRBV5-1 to TRBJ2-5; a possible D gene is TRBD1 (6 bases). Trimming shortened V by 2 bases and J by 2 bases, and 7 bases separated the two germline ends. CDR3 size: 13 residues. Germline-derived CDR1 and CDR2 are SGHRS and YFSETQ. CDR3 amino acids: CASSLGQQETQYF. The DNA of the CDR3 is TGCGCCAGCAGCTTAGGACAGCAAGAGACCCAGTACTTC.

J is TRBJ2-5 and V is TRBV12-3 or TRBV12-4; 8 nucleotides line up with TRBD1. The CDR3 is made up of 13 amino acids. After removal of 4 bases from V and 9 bases from J, the junction contained 7 bases not matched to a gene. CDR3 sequence (DNA): TGTGCCAGCAGTTGGACAGGGCAAGGGGCCCAGTACTTC. Encoded protein: CASSWTGQGAQYF.

This chain uses TRBV7-9 with TRBJ1-1, with 11 bases aligning to TRBD1. Germline V gives CDR1 SEHNR, CDR2 FQNEAQ (reference sequence). This CDR3 is 15 amino acids long. The ends lost 5 bases at V and 8 bases at J; junction bases unmatched: 10. Here the CDR3 reads CASSMKGQGEGEAFF. As DNA, the CDR3 is TGTGCCAGCAGCATGAAGGGACAGGGGGAAGGGGAAGCTTTCTTT.

This clone was seen once. The chain joins TRBV6-1 to TRBJ2-2, with 8 nucleotides matching TRBD2. Germline V gene sequence: CDR1 MNHNS, CDR2 SASEGT. V trimming: 3 bases; J trimming: 4 bases; junction bases outside the gene matches: 4. The CDR3 is 15 residues long. The CDR3 bases are TGTGCCAGCAGTGAGGGACTAGTGGCCACCGGGGAGCTGTTTTTT. This sequence encodes CASSEGLVATGELFF.

Worth noting for this clone: Additional DNA sequences in this sample encode the identical CDR3. This chain links TRBV27 with TRBJ1-2, with D possibly being TRBD1 (6 bases). V gave up 3 bases and J gave up 2 bases, with 7 bases separating them. Looked up from germline, CDR1 is MNHEY and CDR2 is SMNVEV (reference sequence). The CDR3 runs to 13 residues. The CDR3 bases are TGTGCCAGCAGTTTGGACAGCAACTATGGCTACACCTTC. It encodes CASSLDSNYGYTF.

This chain uses TRBV19 with TRBJ2-7, with D unclear. V shed 8 bases and J shed 4 bases, with 15 bases lying between them. Germline values: CDR1 LNHDA, CDR2 SQIVND (reference sequence). The CDR3 runs to 13 residues. In nucleotides, the CDR3 is TGTGCCAGTTCTCAAATTCCGGGTTACGAGCAGTACTTC. Encoded protein: CASSQIPGYEQYF.

The V gene is TRBV2, the J gene TRBJ2-1; D call uncertain. This CDR3 has 11 amino acids. Germline lookup yields CDR1 SNHLY and CDR2 FYNNEI. Trimming pared 5 bases from V and 9 bases from J, leaving 8 bases between. The CDR3 nucleotides read TGTGCCAGCAGTCCCCAGTTTGAGCAGTTCTTC. It is translated as CASSPQFEQFF.

The chain has TRBV7-2 and TRBJ1-5; D gene ambiguous. The CDR3 has 12 amino acids. CDR1 is SGHTA and CDR2 is FQGNSA in the germline V gene. Trimming cost V 3 bases and J 6 bases, with 6 bases left between them. The CDR3: CASSFLGQPQHF. Here the CDR3 DNA reads TGTGCCAGCAGCTTTCTCGGTCAGCCCCAGCATTTT.

As to this clone: The CDR3 end shows no conserved phenylalanine or tryptophan, and so a read error is likely. The DNA is omitted, as the CDR3 cannot be located on it reliably, and the CDR3 follows TCRdb's listing. The genes are TRBV28 and TRBJ1-4; the D call of TRBD1 is as the table states it, not checked on the DNA. The CDR3 is 13 residues long, counting both termini. CDR1 is MDHEN, CDR2 SYDVKM, per germline. The CDR3 here is CASSRTGRGQLMV.

This clone has only a few counts. The chain is built from TRBV2 and TRBJ2-1; 12 positions match TRBD1. This CDR3 spans 20 amino acids. The trim removed 7 bases at V and 5 bases at J, leaving 21 bases unmatched. Germline V gene sequence: CDR1 SNHLY, CDR2 FYNNEI. The CDR3 bases are TGTGCCAGCACCTCGAGGGACAGGGGGCGTATGAGGAATCCTAACAATGAGCAGTTCTTC. Protein product: CASTSRDRGRMRNPNNEQFF.

The chain has TRBV5-1 and TRBJ2-1, with 9 bases that match TRBD2. This CDR3 is 15 amino acids long. Germline CDR1 and CDR2: SGHRS and YFSETQ. The ends lost 0 bases at V and 6 bases at J; junction bases unmatched: 4. The CDR3 DNA sequence: TGCGCCAGCAGCTTGGGACTAGCGGCGGTCAATGAGCAGTTCTTC. Protein product: CASSLGLAAVNEQFF.

This chain links TRBV3-1 (or the pseudogene TRBV3-2) with TRBJ2-5, with TRBD2 matching 16 bases. CDR1 and CDR2 (germline): LGHDT, YNNKEL (reference sequence). With 4 bases clipped from V and 4 bases from J, the junction kept 6 bases outside the gene matches. This CDR3 has 17 amino acids. CDR3 protein: CASSPGLAGGSGETQYF. DNA of the CDR3: TGTGCCAGCAGCCCGGGACTAGCGGGGGGGTCGGGAGAGACCCAGTACTTC.

The V and J genes are TRBV6-2 or TRBV6-3 and TRBJ2-1; 8 positions agree with TRBD1. Looked up from germline, CDR1 is MNHEY and CDR2 is SVGEGT. This CDR3 region has 16 residues. The J segment lost 7 bases and the V segment lost 5 bases, leaving 13 bases of the junction unmatched. The CDR3 nucleotides read TGTGCCAGCAGTCCCTGGACAGGGCGAGATTGGAATGAGCAGTTCTTC. This codes for CASSPWTGRDWNEQFF.

The chain links TRBV5-1 to TRBJ2-3; 9 bases are shared with TRBD1. The J segment lost 4 bases and the V segment lost 0 bases, leaving 3 bases of the junction unmatched. The germline CDR1 and CDR2 sequences are SGHRS and YFSETQ. CDR3 length: 15 amino acids. Written as DNA, the CDR3 is TGCGCCAGCAGCTTGGAGGGACAGGGCTCAGATACGCAGTATTTT. Translating gives CASSLEGQGSDTQYF.

The rearrangement links TRBV5-4 to TRBJ2-7, with TRBD2 identical over 10 bases. Germline V gene lookup returns CDR1 SGHNT and CDR2 YYREEE (reference sequence). This CDR3 spans 15 amino acids. Germline trimming cut 4 bases from V and 4 bases from J; bases unmatched to any gene: 8. Here the CDR3 DNA reads TGTGCCAGCAGCGGCGTGACTAGCGGGTTATACGAGCAGTACTTC. This gives the protein CASSGVTSGLYEQYF. The whole variable domain, remainder taken from reference TRBV5-4 and TRBJ2-7, is ETGVTQSPTHLIKTRGQQVTLRCSSQSGHNTVSWYQQALGQGPQFIFQYYREEENGRGNFPPRFSGLQFPNYSSELNVNALELDDSALYLCASSGVTSGLYEQYFGPGTRLTVT.

The chain combines TRBV7-2 with TRBJ2-3, with 10 bases matching TRBD2. This CDR3 spans 14 amino acids. Per germline, CDR1 SGHTA and CDR2 FQGNSA. The trim removed 5 bases at V and 5 bases at J, leaving 4 bases unmatched. CDR3 coding DNA: TGTGCCAGCAGCCGCAGACTAGCGGGAGATACGCAGTATTTT. This gives the protein CASSRRLAGDTQYF.

The chain recombines TRBV7-9 with TRBJ1-1, with D maybe TRBD1 (6 bases). From germline, CDR1 is SEHNR and CDR2 FQNEAQ (reference sequence). Trimming shortened V by 6 bases and J by 1 base, and 9 bases separated the two germline ends. The CDR3 sequence is 13 residues long. The CDR3 DNA reads as TGTGCCAGCAGGGGGGCGGCGAACACTGAAGCTTTCTTT. Translation gives CASRGAANTEAFF.

The chain couples TRBV27 to TRBJ1-4; D call uncertain. The CDR3 sequence is 13 residues long. V was clipped by 4 bases and J by 6 bases, with 9 bases between them. CDR1 is MNHEY and CDR2 is SMNVEV in the germline V gene (reference sequence). CDR3 sequence (DNA): TGTGCCAGCAGTTCCAGCGGGGATGAAAAACTGTTTTTT. This sequence encodes CASSSSGDEKLFF.

V usage is TRBV24-1 and J usage is TRBJ2-3; TRBD1 matches at 9 bases. Germline V lookup: CDR1 KGHDR, CDR2 SFDVKD. The CDR3 spans 18 residues. V was clipped by 2 bases and J by 4 bases; unmatched bases: 12. The CDR3: CATSDYAGTGYHADTQYF. As DNA, the CDR3 is TGTGCCACCAGTGATTACGCCGGGACAGGGTATCATGCAGATACGCAGTATTTT.

In its sample, this clone was seen once. CDR3 sequence reads: CASSPYATGNSYNSPLHF. The CDR3, as DNA: TGTGCCAGCAGTCCTTATGCTACAGGGAATTCCTATAATTCACCCCTCCACTTT. This sequence joins TRBV27 and TRBJ1-6, with D maybe TRBD1 (6 bases). In germline, CDR1 is MNHEY, CDR2 SMNVEV (reference sequence). There are 18 residues in the CDR3. V lost 5 bases and J lost 1, with 18 bases in between.

V usage is TRBV13 and J usage is TRBJ1-3, with a tentative D call TRBD1 (5 bases). CDR1 and CDR2 (germline): PRHDT, FYEKMQ (reference sequence). This CDR3 spans 14 amino acids. V gave up 3 bases and J gave up 6 bases, with 12 bases separating them. CDR3 coding DNA: TGTGCCAGCAGCTTGGGCAGGGCCCTAAACACCATATATTTT. Encoded protein: CASSLGRALNTIYF.

The chain has TRBV4-2 and TRBJ1-4, with TRBD1 as a possible D gene (6 bases). CDR1 LGHNA and CDR2 YNFKEQ come from the germline V gene. V was pared by 3 bases and J by 5 bases, with 16 bases between. The CDR3 has 16 amino acids. The CDR3: CASSQIPGALNEKLFF. The CDR3 DNA is TGTGCCAGCAGCCAGATTCCAGGGGCACTAAATGAAAAACTGTTTTTT.

The gene calls are TRBV24-1 and TRBJ1-5; D is uncertain. The CDR3 extends over 13 amino acids. From germline, CDR1 is KGHDR and CDR2 SFDVKD. V lost 1 base and J lost 5, with 5 bases in between. In nucleotides, the CDR3 is TGTGCCACCAGTGATTTAATAGATCAGCCCCAGCATTTT. Protein sequence: CATSDLIDQPQHF.

The chain links TRBV18 to TRBJ2-2, with D unclear. The germline gives CDR1 KGHSH, CDR2 LQKENI. V was pared by 6 bases and J by 3 bases, with 8 bases between. The CDR3 has 13 amino acids. CDR3 loop: CASSGQHTGELFF. As DNA, the CDR3 is TGTGCCAGCTCGGGCCAGCACACCGGGGAGCTGTTTTTT.

V gene TRBV28 combines with J gene TRBJ1-2; no clear D. The CDR3 runs 11 residues. From germline, CDR1 is MDHEN and CDR2 SYDVKM. The germline V and J ends were trimmed by 3 bases and 5 bases, with 4 bases remaining between them. The DNA of the CDR3 is TGTGCCAGCAGTTTGAGTTATGGCTACACCTTC. Protein sequence: CASSLSYGYTF.

The DNA of the CDR3 is TGTGCCAGCAGCACTAGGGGGCAAGAGACCCAGTACTTC. Its translation: CASSTRGQETQYF. This chain uses TRBV7-9 with TRBJ2-5, with D perhaps matching TRBD1 (6 bases). The CDR3 runs to 13 residues. V lost 5 bases to trimming and J lost 2 bases, with 9 bases between them. Germline V gene data show CDR1 as SEHNR and CDR2 as FQNEAQ (reference sequence).

The genes are TRBV12-3 or TRBV12-4 and TRBJ2-3; D uncertain. CDR3 length: 13 residues. Deletions cut 2 bases from V and 2 bases from J, with 5 bases between. CDR3 sequence: CASSLPVTDTQYF. CDR3 nucleotides: TGTGCCAGCAGTTTACCGGTCACAGATACGCAGTATTTT.